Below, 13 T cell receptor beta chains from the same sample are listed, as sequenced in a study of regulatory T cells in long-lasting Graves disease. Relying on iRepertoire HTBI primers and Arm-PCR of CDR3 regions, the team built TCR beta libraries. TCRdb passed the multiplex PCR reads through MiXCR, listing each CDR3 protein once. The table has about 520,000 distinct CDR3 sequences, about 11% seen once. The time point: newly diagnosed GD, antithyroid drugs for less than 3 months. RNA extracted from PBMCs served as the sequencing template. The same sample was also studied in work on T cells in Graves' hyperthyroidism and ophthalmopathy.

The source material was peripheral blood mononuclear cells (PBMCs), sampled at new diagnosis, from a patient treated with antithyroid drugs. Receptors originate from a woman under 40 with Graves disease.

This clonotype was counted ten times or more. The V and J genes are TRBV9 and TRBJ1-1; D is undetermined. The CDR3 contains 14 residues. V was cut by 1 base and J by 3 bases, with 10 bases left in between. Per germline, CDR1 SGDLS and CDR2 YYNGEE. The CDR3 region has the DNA TGTGCCAGCAGCGTAACCCCGAGAGACACTGAAGCTTTCTTT. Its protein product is CASSVTPRDTEAFF.

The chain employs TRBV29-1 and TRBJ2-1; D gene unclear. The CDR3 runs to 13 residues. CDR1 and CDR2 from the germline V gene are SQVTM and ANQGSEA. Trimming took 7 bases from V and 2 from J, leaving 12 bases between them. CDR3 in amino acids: CSAIHGTYNEQFF. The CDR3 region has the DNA TGCAGCGCTATACACGGAACCTACAATGAGCAGTTCTTC.

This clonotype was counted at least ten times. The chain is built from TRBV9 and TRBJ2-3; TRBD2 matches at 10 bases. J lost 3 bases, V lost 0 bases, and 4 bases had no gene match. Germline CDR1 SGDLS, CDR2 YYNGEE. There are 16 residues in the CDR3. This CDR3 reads CASSVGASGRTDTQYF. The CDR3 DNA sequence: TGTGCCAGCAGCGTAGGGGCTAGCGGGAGAACAGATACGCAGTATTTT.

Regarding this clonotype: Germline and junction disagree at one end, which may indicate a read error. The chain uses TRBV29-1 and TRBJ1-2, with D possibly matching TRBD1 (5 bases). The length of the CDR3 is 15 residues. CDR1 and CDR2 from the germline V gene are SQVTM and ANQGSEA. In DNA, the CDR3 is TGCAGCGTTGAAGATCTCGGACACCCCAACTATGACTACACCTTC. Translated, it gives CSVEDLGHPNYDYTF.

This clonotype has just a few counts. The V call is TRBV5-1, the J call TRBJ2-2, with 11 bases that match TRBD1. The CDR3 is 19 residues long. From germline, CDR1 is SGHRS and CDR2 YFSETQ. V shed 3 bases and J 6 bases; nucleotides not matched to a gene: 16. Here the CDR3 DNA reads TGCGCCAGCAGCTCCGGGACAGGGGGTCTAGCGGGGTTTTCCGGGGAGCTGTTTTTT. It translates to CASSSGTGGLAGFSGELFF.

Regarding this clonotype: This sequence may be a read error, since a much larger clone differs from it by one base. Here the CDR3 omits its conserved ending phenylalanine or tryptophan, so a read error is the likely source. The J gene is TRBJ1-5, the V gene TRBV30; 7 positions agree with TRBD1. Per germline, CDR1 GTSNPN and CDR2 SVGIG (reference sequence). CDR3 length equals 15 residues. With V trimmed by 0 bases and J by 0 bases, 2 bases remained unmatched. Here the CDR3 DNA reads TGTGCCTGGAGTGTGAGGGGGCATAGCAATCAGCCCCAGCATTAT. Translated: CAWSVRGHSNQPQHY.

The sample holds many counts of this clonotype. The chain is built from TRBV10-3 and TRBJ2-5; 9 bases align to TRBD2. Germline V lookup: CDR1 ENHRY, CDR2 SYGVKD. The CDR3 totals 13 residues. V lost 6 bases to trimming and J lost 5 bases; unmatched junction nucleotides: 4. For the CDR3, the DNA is TGTGCCATCAGGCGGGAGGGCCATGAGACCCAGTACTTC. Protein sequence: CAIRREGHETQYF.

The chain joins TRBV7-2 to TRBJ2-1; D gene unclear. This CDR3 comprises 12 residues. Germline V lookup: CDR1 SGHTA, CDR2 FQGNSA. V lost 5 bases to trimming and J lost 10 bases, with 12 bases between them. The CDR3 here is CASSRPLAEQFF. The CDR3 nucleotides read TGTGCCAGCAGCCGGCCTCTGGCGGAGCAGTTCTTC.

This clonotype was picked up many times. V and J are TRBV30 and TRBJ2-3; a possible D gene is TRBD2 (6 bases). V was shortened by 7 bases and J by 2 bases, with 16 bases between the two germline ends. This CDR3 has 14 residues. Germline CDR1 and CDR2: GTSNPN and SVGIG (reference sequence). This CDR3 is CASEGRGFTDTQYF. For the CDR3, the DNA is TGTGCCTCGGAGGGGAGAGGCTTCACAGATACGCAGTATTTT.

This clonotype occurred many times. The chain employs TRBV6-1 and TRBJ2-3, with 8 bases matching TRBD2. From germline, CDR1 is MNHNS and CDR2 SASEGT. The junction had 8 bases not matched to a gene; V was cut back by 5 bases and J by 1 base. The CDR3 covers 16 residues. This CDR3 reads CASSRGLEPRTDTQYF. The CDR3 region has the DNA TGTGCCAGCAGTCGGGGACTAGAGCCCCGCACAGATACGCAGTATTTT.

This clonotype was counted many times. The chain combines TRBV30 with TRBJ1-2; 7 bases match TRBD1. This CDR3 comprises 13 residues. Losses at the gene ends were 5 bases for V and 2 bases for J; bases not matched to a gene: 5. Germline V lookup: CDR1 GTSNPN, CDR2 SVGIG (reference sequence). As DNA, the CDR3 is TGTGCCTGGGAGCAGGGGGTAAACTATGGCTACACCTTC. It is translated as CAWEQGVNYGYTF.

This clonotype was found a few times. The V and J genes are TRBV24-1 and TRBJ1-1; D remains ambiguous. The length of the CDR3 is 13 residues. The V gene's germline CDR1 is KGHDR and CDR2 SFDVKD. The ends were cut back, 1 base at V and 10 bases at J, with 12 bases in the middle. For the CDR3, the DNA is TGTGCCACCAGTGATTTAGGGTCTGATGGAGCTTTCTTT. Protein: CATSDLGSDGAFF.

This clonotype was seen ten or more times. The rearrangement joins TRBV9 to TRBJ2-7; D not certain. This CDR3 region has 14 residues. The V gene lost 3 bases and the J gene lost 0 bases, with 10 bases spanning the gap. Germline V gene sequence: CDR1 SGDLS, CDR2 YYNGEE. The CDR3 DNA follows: TGTGCCAGCAGCGCCCGGACGGACTCCTACGAGCAGTACTTC. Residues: CASSARTDSYEQYF.